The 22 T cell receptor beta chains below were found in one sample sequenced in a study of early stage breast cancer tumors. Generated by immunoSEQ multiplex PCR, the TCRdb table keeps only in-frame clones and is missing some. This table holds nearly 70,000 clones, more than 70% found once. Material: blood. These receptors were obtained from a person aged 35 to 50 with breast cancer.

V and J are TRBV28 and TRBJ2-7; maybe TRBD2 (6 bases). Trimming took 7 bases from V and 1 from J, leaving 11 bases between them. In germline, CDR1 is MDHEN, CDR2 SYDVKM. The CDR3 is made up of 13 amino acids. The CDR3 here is CASMGLTSYEQYF. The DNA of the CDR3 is TGTGCCAGCATGGGACTGACGTCCTACGAGCAGTACTTC.

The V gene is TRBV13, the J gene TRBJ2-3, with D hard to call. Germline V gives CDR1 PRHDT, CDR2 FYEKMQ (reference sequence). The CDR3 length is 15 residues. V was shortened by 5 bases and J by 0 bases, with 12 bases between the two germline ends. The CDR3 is CASSTRTASTDTQYF. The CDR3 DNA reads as TGTGCCAGCAGCACACGGACGGCAAGCACAGATACGCAGTATTTT.

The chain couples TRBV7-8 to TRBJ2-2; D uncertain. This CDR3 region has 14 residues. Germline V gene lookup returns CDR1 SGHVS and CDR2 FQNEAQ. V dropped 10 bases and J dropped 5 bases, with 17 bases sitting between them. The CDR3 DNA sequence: TGTGCCACACCGACCCTGCGGTTTACCGGGGAGCTGTTTTTT. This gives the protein CATPTLRFTGELFF.

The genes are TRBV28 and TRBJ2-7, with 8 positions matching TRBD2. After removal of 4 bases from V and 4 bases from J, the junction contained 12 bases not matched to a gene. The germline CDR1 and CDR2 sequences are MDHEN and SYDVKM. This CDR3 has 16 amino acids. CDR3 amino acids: CASSSLSGAAPYEQYF. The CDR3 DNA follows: TGTGCCAGCAGTTCCCTTAGCGGGGCCGCCCCTTACGAGCAGTACTTC.

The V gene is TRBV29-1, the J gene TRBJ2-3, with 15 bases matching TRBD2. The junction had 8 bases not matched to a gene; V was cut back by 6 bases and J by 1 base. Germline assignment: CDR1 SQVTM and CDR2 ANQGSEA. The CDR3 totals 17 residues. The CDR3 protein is CSVAGLAGGQGTDTQYF. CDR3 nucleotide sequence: TGCAGCGTCGCCGGACTAGCGGGAGGGCAAGGCACAGATACGCAGTATTTT.

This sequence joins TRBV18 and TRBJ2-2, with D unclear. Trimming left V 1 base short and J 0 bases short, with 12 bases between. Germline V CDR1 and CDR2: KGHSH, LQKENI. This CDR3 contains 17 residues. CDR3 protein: CASSPRNPATNTGELFF. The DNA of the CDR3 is TGTGCCAGCTCACCACGTAACCCGGCCACGAACACCGGGGAGCTGTTTTTT.

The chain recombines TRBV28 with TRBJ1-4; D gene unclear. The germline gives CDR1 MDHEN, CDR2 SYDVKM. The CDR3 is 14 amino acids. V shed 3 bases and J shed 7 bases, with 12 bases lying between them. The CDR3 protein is CASSFPDQVEKLFF. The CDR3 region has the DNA TGTGCCAGCAGTTTTCCCGATCAGGTTGAAAAACTGTTTTTT.

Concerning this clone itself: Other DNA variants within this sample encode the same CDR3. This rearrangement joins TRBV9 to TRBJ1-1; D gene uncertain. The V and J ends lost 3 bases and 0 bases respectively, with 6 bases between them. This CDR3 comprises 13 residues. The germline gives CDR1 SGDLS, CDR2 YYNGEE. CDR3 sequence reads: CASSATMNTEAFF. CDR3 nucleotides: TGTGCCAGCAGCGCCACGATGAACACTGAAGCTTTCTTT.

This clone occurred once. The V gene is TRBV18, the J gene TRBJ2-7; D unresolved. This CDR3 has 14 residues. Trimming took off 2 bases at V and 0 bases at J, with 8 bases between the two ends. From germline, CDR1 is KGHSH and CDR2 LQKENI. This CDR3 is CASSPVQSSYEQYF. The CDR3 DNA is TGTGCCAGCTCACCAGTACAAAGCTCCTACGAGCAGTACTTC.

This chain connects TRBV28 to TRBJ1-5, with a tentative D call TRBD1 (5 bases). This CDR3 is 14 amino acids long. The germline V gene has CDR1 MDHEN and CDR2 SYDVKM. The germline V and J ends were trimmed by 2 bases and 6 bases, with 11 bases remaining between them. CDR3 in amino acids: CASSLAGPSQPQHF. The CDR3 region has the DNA TGTGCCAGCAGTTTAGCAGGGCCCAGTCAGCCCCAGCATTTT. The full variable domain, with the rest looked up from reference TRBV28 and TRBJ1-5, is DVKVTQSSRYLVKRTGEKVFLECVQDMDHENMFWYRQDPGLGLRLIYFSYDVKMKEKGDIPEGYSVSREKKERFSLILESASTNQTSMYLCASSLAGPSQPQHFGDGTRLSIL.

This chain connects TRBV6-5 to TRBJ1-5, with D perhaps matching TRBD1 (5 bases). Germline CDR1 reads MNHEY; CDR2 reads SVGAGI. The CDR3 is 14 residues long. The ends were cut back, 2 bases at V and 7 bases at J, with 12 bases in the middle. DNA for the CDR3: TGTGCCAGCAGTTACGGGGGGGTCGGGCAGCCCCAGCATTTT. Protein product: CASSYGGVGQPQHF.

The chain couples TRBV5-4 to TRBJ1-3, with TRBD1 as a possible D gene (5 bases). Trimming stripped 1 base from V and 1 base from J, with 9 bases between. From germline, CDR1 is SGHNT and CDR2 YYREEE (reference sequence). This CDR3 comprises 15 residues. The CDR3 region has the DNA TGTGCCAGCAGCTTGCCCGGGGGGTCTGGAAACACCATATATTTT. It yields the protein CASSLPGGSGNTIYF.

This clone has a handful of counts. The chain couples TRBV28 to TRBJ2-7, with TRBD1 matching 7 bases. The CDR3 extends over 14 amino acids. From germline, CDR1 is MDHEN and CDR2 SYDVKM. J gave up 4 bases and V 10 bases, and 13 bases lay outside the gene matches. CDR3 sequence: CAISIRDSLYEQYF. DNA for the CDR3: TGTGCCATCTCCATCCGGGACAGTCTTTACGAGCAGTACTTC.

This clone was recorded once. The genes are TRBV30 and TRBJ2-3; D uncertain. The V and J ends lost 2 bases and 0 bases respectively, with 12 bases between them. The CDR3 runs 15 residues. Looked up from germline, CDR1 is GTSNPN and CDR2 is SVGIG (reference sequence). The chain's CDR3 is CAWSRLASSTDTQYF. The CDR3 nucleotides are TGTGCCTGGAGTCGGTTGGCTTCTAGCACAGATACGCAGTATTTT.

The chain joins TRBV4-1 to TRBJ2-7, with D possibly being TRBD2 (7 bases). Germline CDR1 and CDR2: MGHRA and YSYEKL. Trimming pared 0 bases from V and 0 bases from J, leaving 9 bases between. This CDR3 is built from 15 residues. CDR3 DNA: TGCGCCAGCAGCCAAGAGAGGGGGGGCTCCTACGAGCAGTACTTC. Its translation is CASSQERGGSYEQYF.

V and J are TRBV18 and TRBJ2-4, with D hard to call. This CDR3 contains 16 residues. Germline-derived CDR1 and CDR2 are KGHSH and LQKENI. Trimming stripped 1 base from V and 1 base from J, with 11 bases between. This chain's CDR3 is CASSPLGEGAKNIQYF. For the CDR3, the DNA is TGTGCCAGCTCACCACTCGGAGAAGGGGCCAAAAACATTCAGTACTTC.

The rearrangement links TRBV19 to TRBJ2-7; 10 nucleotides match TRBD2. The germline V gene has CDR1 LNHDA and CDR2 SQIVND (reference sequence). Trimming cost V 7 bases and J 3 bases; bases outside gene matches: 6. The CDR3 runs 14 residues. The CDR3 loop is CASKRTSGDYEQYF. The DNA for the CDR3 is TGTGCCAGTAAACGGACTAGCGGAGACTACGAGCAGTACTTC.

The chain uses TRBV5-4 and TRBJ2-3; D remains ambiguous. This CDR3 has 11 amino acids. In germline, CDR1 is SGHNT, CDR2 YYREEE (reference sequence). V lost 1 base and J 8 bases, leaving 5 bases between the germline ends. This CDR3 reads CASSLFGTQYF. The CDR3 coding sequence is TGTGCCAGCAGCTTGTTCGGTACGCAGTATTTT.

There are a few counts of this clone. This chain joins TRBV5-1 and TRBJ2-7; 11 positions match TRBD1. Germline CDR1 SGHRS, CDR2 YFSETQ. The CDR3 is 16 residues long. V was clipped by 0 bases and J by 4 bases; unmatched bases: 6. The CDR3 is CASSLGSGTGGYEQYF. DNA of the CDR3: TGCGCCAGCAGCTTGGGATCCGGGACAGGGGGTTACGAGCAGTACTTC.

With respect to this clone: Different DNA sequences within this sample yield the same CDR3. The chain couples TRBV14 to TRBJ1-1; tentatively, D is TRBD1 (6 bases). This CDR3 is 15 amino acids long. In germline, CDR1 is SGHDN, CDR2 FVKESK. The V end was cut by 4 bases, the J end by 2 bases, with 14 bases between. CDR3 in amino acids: CASSRLGQLNTEAFF. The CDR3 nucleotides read TGTGCCAGCAGCCGTTTAGGACAGCTCAACACTGAAGCTTTCTTT. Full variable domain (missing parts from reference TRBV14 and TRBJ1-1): EAGVTQFPSHSVIEKGQTVTLRCDPISGHDNLYWYRRVMGKEIKFLLHFVKESKQDESGMPNNRFLAERTGGTYSTLKVQPAELEDSGVYFCASSRLGQLNTEAFFGQGTRLTVV.

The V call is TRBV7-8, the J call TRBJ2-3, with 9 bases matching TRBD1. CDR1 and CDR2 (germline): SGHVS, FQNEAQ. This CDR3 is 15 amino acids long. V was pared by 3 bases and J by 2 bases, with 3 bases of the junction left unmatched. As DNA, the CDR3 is TGTGCCAGCAGCTTGGGACAGGGCGTCACAGATACGCAGTATTTT. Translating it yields CASSLGQGVTDTQYF.

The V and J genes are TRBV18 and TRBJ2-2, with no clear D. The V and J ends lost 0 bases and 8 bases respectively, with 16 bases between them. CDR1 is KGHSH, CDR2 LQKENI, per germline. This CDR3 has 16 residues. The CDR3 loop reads CASSPPIGLIRGELFF. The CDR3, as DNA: TGTGCCAGCTCACCACCGATTGGTCTTATTCGGGGGGAGCTGTTTTTT.